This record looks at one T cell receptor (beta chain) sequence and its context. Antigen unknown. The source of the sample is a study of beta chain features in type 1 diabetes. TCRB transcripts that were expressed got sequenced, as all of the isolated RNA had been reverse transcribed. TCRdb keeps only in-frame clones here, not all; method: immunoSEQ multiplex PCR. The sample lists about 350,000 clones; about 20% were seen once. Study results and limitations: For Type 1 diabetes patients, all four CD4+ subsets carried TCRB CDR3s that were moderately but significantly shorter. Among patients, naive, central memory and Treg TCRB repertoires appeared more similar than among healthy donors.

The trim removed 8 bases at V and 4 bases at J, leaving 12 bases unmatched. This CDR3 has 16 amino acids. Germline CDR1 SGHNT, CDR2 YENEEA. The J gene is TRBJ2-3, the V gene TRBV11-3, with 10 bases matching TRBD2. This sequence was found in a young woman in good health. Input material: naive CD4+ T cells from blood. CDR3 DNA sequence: TGTGCCAGCGGTACTCCTAGCGGGAGCGGCGCAGATACGCAGTATTTT. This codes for CASGTPSGSGADTQYF.